This T cell receptor beta chain was recovered during a study of blood T cell repertoires in COVID-19. Study at large: Spain, Italy and the United States supplied samples that represented acute and convalescent COVID-19. From T cells, B-cell-depleted T cells, or PBMCs came the material, which was cDNA or gDNA.

J gave up 10 bases and V 8 bases, and 10 bases lay outside the gene matches. CDR1 and CDR2 from the germline V gene are SNHLY and FYNNEI. There are 13 residues in the CDR3. Per the original data handling: Amplification with reference gene primers provided the estimates of nucleated cell counts. Assay: immunoSEQ multiplex PCR; the TCRdb copy retains only in-frame clones and omits some. V, J and clone size reflect that table, while D and trimming were determined from the DNA. The sample lists under 200,000 clones, approximately 90% occurring once. The specimen sequenced was peripheral blood. This chain connects TRBV2 to TRBJ1-4; 7 bases line up with TRBD1. This clonotype originated in a man in his 60s with active or convalescent COVID-19. CDR3 sequence (DNA): TGTGCCAGCGGCCCGGGACAGCAGGGAAAACTGTTTTTT. This encodes CASGPGQQGKLFF.